This TCR beta chain was captured by sequencing in a study of T cell responses to AZD1222 COVID-19 vaccine. The CDR3 is 11 residues long. Between the trimmed V and J ends, which lost 10 bases and 8 bases, there was a span of 14 bases. CDR1 MNHEY and CDR2 SMNVEV come from the germline V gene (reference sequence). Using immunoSEQ multiplex PCR, the repertoire was profiled, and TCRdb retains in-frame clones only, with some absent. This sample has under 95,000 clones; nearly 90% occur once, and the top ten carry almost 8.5%. The gene calls are TRBV27 and TRBJ1-2, with D possibly matching TRBD1 (5 bases). The sequences come from peripheral blood, collected on day 0 of AZD1222 vaccination. The clonotype comes from an adult in good health. This CDR3 reads CATRDSGGYTF. CDR3 DNA: TGTGCCACCAGAGACAGTGGGGGCTACACCTTC.